This TCR beta chain was documented in a study of a mutant IDH1 vaccine in newly diagnosed glioma. Time point in this sample: baseline, week 1 (first vaccination visit). The treatment denotes: pre-vaccination baseline after standard-of-care therapy. TCRdb keeps only in-frame clones here, not all; method: immunoSEQ multiplex PCR. The sample holds about 92,000 clones, 80% seen once. A note on this clone: The sample has other DNA sequences that encode this CDR3 too.

The V gene's germline CDR1 is SGHTA and CDR2 FQGTGA. Trimming cost V 2 bases and J 5 bases; bases outside gene matches: 3. This CDR3 region has 14 residues. The chain employs TRBV7-3 and TRBJ2-3; 8 bases map to TRBD2. The sequencing here drew on PBMCs, taken from a glioma patient treated with radiotherapy, temozolomide or both. The receptor was derived from a man aged 40-50 years with glioma. The CDR3 bases are TGTGCCAGCAGCTTAGCGGGAGGTATAGATACGCAGTATTTT. Encoded protein: CASSLAGGIDTQYF.